This T cell receptor (beta chain) came from a study of blood T cell repertoires in COVID-19. Sequencing used immunoSEQ multiplex PCR; TCRdb keeps in-frame clones, though not all of them. The sample holds 95,000 to 100,000 clones, 85% seen once. The CDR3 is 16 residues long. V trimming: 4 bases; J trimming: 5 bases; junction bases outside the gene matches: 8. Germline assignment: CDR1 SGHTA and CDR2 FQGNSA. The specimen was peripheral blood. This sequence joins TRBV7-2 and TRBJ2-3; 11 nucleotides align to TRBD1. This sequence was found in a woman aged 70 to 79 with active or convalescent COVID-19. CDR3 loop: CASSSPDRGRLDTQYF. CDR3 in DNA: TGTGCCAGCAGCTCCCCGGACAGGGGGCGACTAGATACGCAGTATTTT.